This T cell receptor (beta chain) is drawn from a study of T cell changes during pregnancy in multiple sclerosis (dated by TCRdb to between 2018 and 2021). As for the study more broadly: In women with multiple sclerosis, the researchers looked at how the T cell repertoire shifted as pregnancy progressed.

Concerning this clone itself: The antigen this receptor binds is unknown. Base-call qualities are not available, and no considerably larger clone is one nucleotide away.

Library method: the immunoSEQ multiplex PCR assay. This immuneACCESS table, as held by TCRdb, lists in-frame sequences with V and J called but not all clones. Of the missing ones, under half trace to an unresolved V gene in checked studies; the others have no known cause. The sample data list over 30,000 clones, and around 93% of these were observed just once. 2.5% to 3.5% of the sample belongs to the ten largest clones. From the germline V gene, CDR1 is ENHRY and CDR2 is SYGVKD. V loses 4 bases, J loses 10 bases, and the germline ends lie 11 bases apart. Spanning cysteine to phenylalanine, the CDR3 consists of 12 amino acids. The read is trimmed to its CDR3 DNA, 36 bases read in frame from base 1.

In this chain, TRBV10-3 is recombined with TRBJ2-1, and the D gene may be TRBD2, 6 bases matching. This sample comprised CD4+ T cells from peripheral blood mononuclear cells, obtained in the third trimester of pregnancy. This TCR was sampled from a female donor in good health, enrolled as a control in a pregnancy study. The CDR3 region has the sequence CAISGRGYEQFF. The DNA is TGTGCCATCAGTGGGAGGGGTTACGAGCAGTTCTTC.